A selection of T cell receptor beta chains follows, all from one sample in a study of breast tumors, draining lymph nodes, adjacent tissues. In TCRdb, the multiplex PCR reads were re-called with MiXCR into one record per CDR3 protein. There are 200,000 to 300,000 distinct CDR3 sequences in the sample; more than 30% occur only once, and 1.1% lies in the top ten. The material sequenced was axillary lymph node tissue. These receptors all stem from a female donor with breast cancer. Some clones in this sample may be carry-over from other donors' samples. The CDR3 runs from the conserved cysteine through the conserved F or W. D genes are given only for firm matches. Clone sizes are given selectively: once, few, many, or a class where the clone is expanded.

d_call: -
j_call: TRBJ1-2
v_call: TRBV5-4
clone_size: many
cdr3_nt: TGTGCCAGCAGCTTGGAGACAGGAATCTATGGCTACACCTTC
cdr3_aa: CASSLETGIYGYTF

d_call: -
j_call: TRBJ2-1
v_call: TRBV19
clone_size: many
cdr3_nt: TGTGCCAGTAGTATTTTTAGCAGCCACAATGAGCAGTTCTTC
cdr3_aa: CASSIFSSHNEQFF

d_call: TRBD2
j_call: TRBJ2-7
v_call: TRBV18
clone_size: -
cdr3_nt: TGTGCCAGCTCACCGGGGGGGACTACCTACGAGCAGTACTTC
cdr3_aa: CASSPGGTTYEQYF

d_call: TRBD2
j_call: TRBJ2-3
v_call: TRBV7-9
clone_size: many
cdr3_nt: TGTGCCAGCAGCCCGGGACTAGCGGGAGGTGCGGATACGCAGTATTTT
cdr3_aa: CASSPGLAGGADTQYF

d_call: -
j_call: TRBJ2-6
v_call: TRBV7-3
clone_size: -
cdr3_nt: TGTGCCAGCAGCTTAACCGACTTCTCGGAGGGACGTGGGGCCAACGTCCTGACTTTC
cdr3_aa: CASSLTDFSEGRGANVLTF

d_call: -
j_call: TRBJ2-7
v_call: TRBV28
clone_size: -
cdr3_nt: TGTGCCAGCAGTTTCTATAGGGGAGCCCAGGTTGGGAACGAGCAGTACTTC
cdr3_aa: CASSFYRGAQVGNEQYF

d_call: TRBD2
j_call: TRBJ2-1
v_call: TRBV20-1
clone_size: many
cdr3_nt: TGCAGTGCTAGAGCTCCGGGACTAGCGGCCCTCAATGAGCAGTTCTTC
cdr3_aa: CSARAPGLAALNEQFF

d_call: -
j_call: TRBJ2-3
v_call: TRBV19
clone_size: many
cdr3_nt: TGTGCCAGTGGCGAGGGCTGGACAGATACGCAGTATTTT
cdr3_aa: CASGEGWTDTQYF

d_call: -
j_call: TRBJ1-6
v_call: TRBV12-3/TRBV12-4
clone_size: many
cdr3_nt: TGTGCCAGCAGTTTAAGGACGGAGAATTCACCCCTCCACTTT
cdr3_aa: CASSLRTENSPLHF

d_call: TRBD2
j_call: TRBJ2-1
v_call: TRBV7-8
clone_size: many
cdr3_nt: TGTGCCAGCAGCTTAGTGGGAGGTCTAGCGGGCTTCTACAATGAGCAGTTCTTC
cdr3_aa: CASSLVGGLAGFYNEQFF

d_call: -
j_call: TRBJ1-2
v_call: TRBV6-1
clone_size: many
cdr3_nt: TGTGCCAGCAGTGTTTATGGCTACACCTTC
cdr3_aa: CASSVYGYTF

d_call: TRBD1
j_call: TRBJ1-2
v_call: TRBV20-1
clone_size: -
cdr3_nt: TGCAGTGCTAGACACCCCGGACAGGGGATTATCTATGGCTACACCTTC
cdr3_aa: CSARHPGQGIIYGYTF

d_call: -
j_call: TRBJ2-3
v_call: TRBV20-1
clone_size: many
cdr3_nt: TGCAGTGCCTGGAGCGGGAGCACAGATACGCAGTATTTT
cdr3_aa: CSAWSGSTDTQYF

d_call: TRBD2
j_call: TRBJ2-1
v_call: TRBV14
clone_size: -
cdr3_nt: TGTGCCAGCAGCCAATTTGGTCCGGGACTAGCGCGACCACAGAGACCCTACAATGAGCAGTTCTTC
cdr3_aa: CASSQFGPGLARPQRPYNEQFF

d_call: -
j_call: TRBJ2-4
v_call: TRBV6-5
clone_size: -
cdr3_nt: TGTGCCAGCAACCCAGTAGGGTCGGGTGACGAAAACATTCAGTACTTC
cdr3_aa: CASNPVGSGDENIQYF

d_call: TRBD2
j_call: TRBJ2-7
v_call: TRBV20-1
clone_size: many
cdr3_nt: TGCAGTGCTAGGGCCCCCGGGACTAGCGGGGACGAGCAGTACTTC
cdr3_aa: CSARAPGTSGDEQYF

d_call: -
j_call: TRBJ2-7
v_call: TRBV18
clone_size: -
cdr3_nt: TGTGCCAGCTCACCCTCGACGGACTCCTACGAGCAGTACTTC
cdr3_aa: CASSPSTDSYEQYF

d_call: -
j_call: TRBJ1-5
v_call: TRBV5-8
clone_size: many
cdr3_nt: TGTGCCAGCAGCGCCGACAGACTACAGCCCCAGCATTTT
cdr3_aa: CASSADRLQPQHF

d_call: TRBD2
j_call: TRBJ2-3
v_call: TRBV4-1
clone_size: few
cdr3_nt: TGCGCCAGCAGCCAAGATCCCGGGGGGGGAGTCAAAGATACGCAGTATTTT
cdr3_aa: CASSQDPGGGVKDTQYF

d_call: TRBD1
j_call: TRBJ1-3
v_call: TRBV6-1
clone_size: many
cdr3_nt: TGTGCCGGGAAGGGGGCGCTGCCTGGAAACACCATATATTTT
cdr3_aa: CAGKGALPGNTIYF